The clone carrying this TCR beta chain was picked up many times. The data stem from a study of T cells in Graves' hyperthyroidism and ophthalmopathy. Amplification targeted TCR beta CDR3 regions from RNA transcripts. First-round RT-PCR with HTBI primers amplified the TCR CDR3 region. TCRdb recomputed calls from the multiplex PCR reads with MiXCR, one row per CDR3 protein. In the table there are 500,000 to 650,000 distinct CDR3 sequences, about 15% of which are singletons. Per germline, CDR1 KGHSH and CDR2 LQKENI. V was cut by 4 bases and J by 0 bases, with 9 bases left in between. The CDR3 extends over 15 amino acids.

The sample consisted of blood. The V gene is TRBV18, the J gene TRBJ2-2, with D uncertain. This receptor was taken from a woman in her forties or fifties with Graves' ophthalmopathy. The CDR3 nucleotides are TGTGCCAGCTCACGGGCAAGAACGAACACCGGGGAGCTGTTTTTT. This translates into CASSRARTNTGELFF.